These 7 T cell receptor beta chains were sequenced from one sample in a study of EBV T-cell therapy then PD-1 blockade in nasopharyngeal carcinoma. Treatment given: AdE1-LMPpoly-expanded autologous EBV-specific T-cell therapy followed by anti-PD-1 nivolumab. Measured with immunoSEQ multiplex PCR; TCRdb has only the in-frame clones, and not every one. The repertoire includes tens of thousands of clones, approximately 80% of them detected once, and approximately 30% sits in the top ten. These receptors have no identified antigens. The sample was CD8+ T cells from blood, taken around day 65 from a patient whose treatment included autologous EBV-specific T cells and nivolumab. The origin of the receptors is a man aged 35-49 years with nasopharyngeal carcinoma.

V and J are TRBV6-1 and TRBJ2-5; tentative D call: TRBD2 (5 bases). The CDR3 runs to 12 residues. Germline CDR1 MNHNS, CDR2 SASEGT. V lost 8 bases and J 4 bases, leaving 11 bases between the germline ends. Here the CDR3 DNA reads TGTGCCAGCGGCTCTAGCCGAGAGACCCAGTACTTC. It codes for CASGSSRETQYF.

This clone has only a few counts. The V call is TRBV6-2 or TRBV6-3, the J call TRBJ1-2; 8 bases map to TRBD1. This CDR3 contains 13 residues. CDR1 and CDR2 (germline): MNHEY, SVGEGT. V trimming: 4 bases; J trimming: 8 bases; junction bases outside the gene matches: 6. The CDR3 reads CASSWTGTGGYTF. The CDR3 nucleotides read TGTGCCAGCAGTTGGACAGGGACTGGCGGCTACACCTTC.

The J gene is TRBJ2-7, the V gene TRBV5-6; 7 bases fit TRBD1. The CDR3 loop spans 14 amino acids. The trim removed 0 bases at V and 3 bases at J, leaving 3 bases unmatched. Germline V gene sequence: CDR1 SGHDT, CDR2 YYEEEE. CDR3: CASSLATGVYEQYF. The CDR3 nucleotides read TGTGCCAGCAGCTTGGCCACAGGGGTCTACGAGCAGTACTTC. The full variable domain, in which reference TRBV5-6 and TRBJ2-7 provide the parts outside the CDR3, is DAGVTQSPTHLIKTRGQQVTLRCSPKSGHDTVSWYQQALGQGPQFIFQYYEEEERQRGNFPDRFSGHQFPNYSSELNVNALLLGDSALYLCASSLATGVYEQYFGPGTRLTVT.

About this clone: An end of the junction does not agree with germline; a read error may underlie this. The gene calls are TRBV27 and TRBJ2-1, with D perhaps given as TRBD1 or TRBD2 (5 bases each). The CDR3 spans 16 residues. In germline, CDR1 is MNHEY, CDR2 SMNVEV (reference sequence). As DNA, the CDR3 is TGTGCCAGCAGTCTATCCCCAGGGTCGGGGTACAATGAGCAGTTCTTC. Translating it yields CASSLSPGSGYNEQFF.

This clone occurred once. The chain has TRBV25-1 and TRBJ1-2; no clear D. The germline V and J ends were trimmed by 8 bases and 2 bases, with 15 bases remaining between them. This CDR3 contains 14 residues. Germline CDR1 reads MGHDK; CDR2 reads SYGVNS. CDR3 sequence reads: CASSPGYGNYGYTF. The CDR3 coding sequence is TGTGCCAGCTCACCGGGGTATGGAAACTATGGCTACACCTTC.

CDR3 protein: CATSRDRDVSEAFF. As DNA, the CDR3 is TGTGCCACCAGCAGAGATCGGGATGTGAGTGAAGCTTTCTTT. V is TRBV15 and J is TRBJ1-1; D remains unclear. V dropped 0 bases and J dropped 7 bases, with 12 bases sitting between them. The CDR3 is 14 amino acids. Germline lookup yields CDR1 LNHNV and CDR2 YYDKDF (reference sequence).

This clone is classed as medium-sized. V usage is TRBV4-3 and J usage is TRBJ2-1, with 8 nucleotides matching TRBD2. This CDR3 region has 15 residues. V lost 4 bases and J lost 10; bases outside the gene matches: 12. From germline, CDR1 is LGHNA and CDR2 YSLEER. CDR3 sequence reads: CASSPQRGSLWEQFF. The CDR3 bases are TGCGCCAGCAGCCCTCAGCGGGGGTCTCTATGGGAGCAGTTCTTC.